The clone carrying this TCR beta chain was seen more than once but under ten times. Its antigen remains unknown. Sequence at one end of the junction differs from germline and may be a read error. The data were obtained in a study of molecular identifiers for immune sequencing clone quantification. Study-level information: Four portions were sequenced after RNA from roughly 18,000 or 92,000 naive CD8 cells was split five ways in replicates.

Whole-study results and caveats: Under 1% of molecules in naive cells, but over 97% of effector molecules, belonged to clones above 20 RNA copies.

Bulk TCR libraries used previously described methods and listed TCR primers. TCRdb ran MiXCR on the PCR reads and lists one entry per CDR3 protein. The sample holds 550,000 to 750,000 distinct CDR3 sequences, about 20% seen once. Naive CD8 T cells underwent sorting with the CD8+CD4-CCR7+CD45RA+ definition. Germline assignment: CDR1 LGHNA and CDR2 YSLEER. This CDR3 comprises 15 residues. The TCR comes from a human donor in good health. Some libraries in this study had Jurkat cell RNA spiked in. This chain uses TRBV4-3 with TRBJ2-1; the D call may be TRBD1 or TRBD2 (5 bases each). The source material was naive CD8+ T cells from blood, with Jurkat cell RNA spiked in. Specified subset: FACS-sorted CD8+CD4-CCR7+CD45RA+ naive T cells. CDR3 protein: CASSHGTGGYNERFF. CDR3 bases: TGCGCCAGCAGCCACGGCACTGGGGGATACAATGAGCGGTTCTTC.